This TCR beta chain was sequenced for a study of shared T cell receptors in the human thymus (dated by TCRdb to 2020 to 2023). Looking at the study overall: The study examined how self-reactive, shared T-cell receptor alpha chains are generated in the human thymus.

On this clone: Its antigen target is currently unknown. Base qualities are not recorded, but no much larger clone differs from it by a single base.

The protocol used for the library was the immunoSEQ multiplex PCR assay. The table comes from immuneACCESS by way of TCRdb, which keeps in-frame sequences with V and J called. Part of the clones is missing from these tables; in studies checked, under half for an unresolved V gene and the rest for unknown reasons. The sample records hundreds of thousands of clones, about 89% of which are singletons. The ten biggest clones cover 0.0094% of the sample. This sample was also put to use in a study of human thymus T cells. The second investigation adds: Immunologically healthy infants undergoing open corrective cardiac surgery for congenital heart defects in Finland were used as donors. Thymus tissue was obtained as surgical resects removed during corrective cardiac surgery. Both the thymic and the peripheral blood repertoires appeared to show biased V and J gene segment usage. The related research found that thymic TCR repertoires overlapped highly between unrelated individuals. The study described the TCR alpha and beta repertoires in fewer than 10 infant thymus samples and a few matching peripheral blood samples. The cohort included six male and two female infants, with donor ages spanning 7 to 244 days. Thymocytes were freed from the tissue by mechanical means and kept at -70 degrees C as pellets of roughly 9-30 million cells. A QIAsymphony instrument was used to extract genomic DNA from frozen cell pellets. The immunoSEQ multiplex PCR assay was used to amplify the TCRB and TCRAD loci from a standardized amount of quality-controlled genomic DNA. The amplicons spanned the V(D)J region and were long enough to cover the CDR3 and allow V and J genes to be identified. The amplicons were sequenced on an Illumina platform via the commercial immunoSEQ service. Primer bias and sequencing errors were corrected using previously described methods, and TCRAD and TCRB definitions followed the IMGT database. The repertoires were analysed using immunoSEQ Analyzer 3.0 and VDJTools for basic statistics, V/J segment usage, diversity estimates, rarefaction and pairwise overlap. To estimate diversity, the Chao1, ChaoE, Efron-Thisted, Shannon and inverse Simpson indices were applied, and diversity was also estimated on datasets down-sampled to the smallest sample. For repertoire overlap, CDR3 nucleotide sequence, V gene and J gene had to match strictly, and clustering was done by Jaccard-based multidimensional scaling. On average, thymus samples gave about 810,000 unique TCRB clonotypes, whereas blood samples gave roughly 84,000.

This TCR derives from a boy in the first two years of life with a congenital heart defect. Donor details come from another sample of the same person, matched by shared clones. The specimen sequenced was thymocytes.

The nucleotide sequence is TGTGCCAGCAGTCCCAGAAGGGGATGGTCCTACGAGCAGTACTTC. Translated, it reads CASSPRRGWSYEQYF. Recombination linked TRBV27 to TRBJ2-7, with TRBD1 as a weak D call on 5 bases. CDR1 and CDR2 are drawn from the germline V gene (reference sequence): MNHEY, SMNVEV. The junction carries 15 bases between V and J, which are trimmed by 5 bases and 1 base respectively. Taken from cysteine to phenylalanine, the CDR3 has 15 residues. This entry keeps only the CDR3 DNA: 45 bases, framed from base 1.